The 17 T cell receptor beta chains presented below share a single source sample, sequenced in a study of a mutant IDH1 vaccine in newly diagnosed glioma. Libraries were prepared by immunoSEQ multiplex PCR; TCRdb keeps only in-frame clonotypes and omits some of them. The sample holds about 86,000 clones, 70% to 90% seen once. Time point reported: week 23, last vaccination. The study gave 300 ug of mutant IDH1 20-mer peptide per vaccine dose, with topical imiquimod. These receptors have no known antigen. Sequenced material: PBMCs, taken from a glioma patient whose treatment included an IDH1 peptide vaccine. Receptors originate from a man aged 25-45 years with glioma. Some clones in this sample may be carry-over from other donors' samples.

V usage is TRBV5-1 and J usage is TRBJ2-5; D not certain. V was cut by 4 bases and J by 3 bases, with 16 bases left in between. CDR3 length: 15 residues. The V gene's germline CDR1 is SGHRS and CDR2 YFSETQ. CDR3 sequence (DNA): TGCGCCAGCAGCCCGTTTTTAGGGCCTGAAGAGACCCAGTACTTC. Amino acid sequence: CASSPFLGPEETQYF.

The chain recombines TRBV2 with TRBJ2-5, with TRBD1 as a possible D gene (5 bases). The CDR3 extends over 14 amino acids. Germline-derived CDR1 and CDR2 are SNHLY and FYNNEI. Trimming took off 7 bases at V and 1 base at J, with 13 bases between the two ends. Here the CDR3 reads CASNRGDSQETQYF. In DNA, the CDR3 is TGTGCCAGCAACCGAGGAGACAGCCAAGAGACCCAGTACTTC.

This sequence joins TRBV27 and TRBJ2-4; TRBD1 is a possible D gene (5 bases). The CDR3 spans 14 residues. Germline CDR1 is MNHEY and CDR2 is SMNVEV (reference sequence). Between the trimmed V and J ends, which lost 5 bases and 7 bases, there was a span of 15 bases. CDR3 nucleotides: TGTGCCAGCAGTCCAGTAGGGGCTAAGAACATTCAGTACTTC. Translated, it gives CASSPVGAKNIQYF.

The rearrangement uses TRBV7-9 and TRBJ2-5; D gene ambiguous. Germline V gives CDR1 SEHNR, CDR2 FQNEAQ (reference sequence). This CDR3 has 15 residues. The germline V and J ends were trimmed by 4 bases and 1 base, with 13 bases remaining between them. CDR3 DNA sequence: TGTGCCAGCAGCTCTTTAACCGGGCCCCAAGAGACCCAGTACTTC. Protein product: CASSSLTGPQETQYF.

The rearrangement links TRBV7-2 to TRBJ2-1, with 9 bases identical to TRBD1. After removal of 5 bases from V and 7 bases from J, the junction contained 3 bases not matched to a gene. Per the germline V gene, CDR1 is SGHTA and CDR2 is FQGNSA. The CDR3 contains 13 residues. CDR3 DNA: TGTGCCAGCAGCCCCGGGACAGGGAATGAGCAGTTCTTC. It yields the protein CASSPGTGNEQFF.

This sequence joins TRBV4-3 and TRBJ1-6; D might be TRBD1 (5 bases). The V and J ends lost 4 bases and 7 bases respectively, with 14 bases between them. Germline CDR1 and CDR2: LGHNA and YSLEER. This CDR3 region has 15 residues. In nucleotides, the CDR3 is TGCGCCAGCAGCCTCGGGACCGGACAAAATTCACCCCTCCACTTT. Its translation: CASSLGTGQNSPLHF.

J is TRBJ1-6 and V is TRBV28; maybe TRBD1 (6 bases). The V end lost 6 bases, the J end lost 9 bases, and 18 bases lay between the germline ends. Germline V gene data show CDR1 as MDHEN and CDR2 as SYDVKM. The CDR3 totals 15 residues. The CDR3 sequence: CASSLRGEYSSPLHF. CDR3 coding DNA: TGTGCCAGCAGCCTTAGGGGGGAGTATTCTTCACCCCTCCACTTT.

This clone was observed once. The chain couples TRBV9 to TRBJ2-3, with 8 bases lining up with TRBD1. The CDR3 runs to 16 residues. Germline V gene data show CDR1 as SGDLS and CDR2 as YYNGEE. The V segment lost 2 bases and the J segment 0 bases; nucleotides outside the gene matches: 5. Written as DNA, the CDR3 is TGTGCCAGCAGCGTGCGGACAGGGACTAGCACAGATACGCAGTATTTT. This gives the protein CASSVRTGTSTDTQYF.

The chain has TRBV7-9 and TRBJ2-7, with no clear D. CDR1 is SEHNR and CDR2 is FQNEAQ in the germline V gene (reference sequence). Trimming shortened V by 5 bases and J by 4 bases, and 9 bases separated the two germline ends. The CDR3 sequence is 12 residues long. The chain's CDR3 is CASSPTSYEQYF. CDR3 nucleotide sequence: TGTGCCAGCAGCCCCACGTCTTACGAGCAGTACTTC. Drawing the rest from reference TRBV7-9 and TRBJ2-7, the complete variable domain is DTGVSQNPRHKITKRGQNVTFRCDPISEHNRLYWYRQTLGQGPEFLTYFQNEAQLEKSRLLSDRFSAERPKGSFSTLEIQRTEQGDSAMYLCASSPTSYEQYFGPGTRLTVT.

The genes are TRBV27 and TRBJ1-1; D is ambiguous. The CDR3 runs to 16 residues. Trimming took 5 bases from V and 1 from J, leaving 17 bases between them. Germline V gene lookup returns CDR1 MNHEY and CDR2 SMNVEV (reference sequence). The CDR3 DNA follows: TGTGCCAGCAGTCCCCTCACCTATAGGGAGAACACTGAAGCTTTCTTT. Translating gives CASSPLTYRENTEAFF.

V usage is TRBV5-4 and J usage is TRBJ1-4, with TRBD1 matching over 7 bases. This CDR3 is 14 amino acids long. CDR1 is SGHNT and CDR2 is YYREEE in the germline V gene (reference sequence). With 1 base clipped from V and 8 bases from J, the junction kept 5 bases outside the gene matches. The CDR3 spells CASSLSQGNEKLFF. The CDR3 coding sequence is TGTGCCAGCAGCTTGTCACAGGGGAACGAAAAACTGTTTTTT.

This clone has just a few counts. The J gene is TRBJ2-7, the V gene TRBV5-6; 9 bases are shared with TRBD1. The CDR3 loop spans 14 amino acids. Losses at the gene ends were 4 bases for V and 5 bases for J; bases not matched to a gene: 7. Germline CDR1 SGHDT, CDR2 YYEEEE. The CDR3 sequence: CASSTGQGRNEQYF. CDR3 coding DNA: TGTGCCAGCAGCACCGGACAGGGGAGGAACGAGCAGTACTTC.

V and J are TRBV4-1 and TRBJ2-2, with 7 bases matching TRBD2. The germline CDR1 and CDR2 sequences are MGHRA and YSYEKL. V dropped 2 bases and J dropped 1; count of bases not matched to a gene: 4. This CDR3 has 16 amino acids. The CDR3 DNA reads TGCGCCAGCAGCCAACGACTAGCCGAGAACACCGGGGAGCTGTTTTTT. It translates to CASSQRLAENTGELFF.

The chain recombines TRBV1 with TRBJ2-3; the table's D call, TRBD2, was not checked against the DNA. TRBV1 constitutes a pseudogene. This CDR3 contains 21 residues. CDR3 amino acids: CTSSQGFRLAGGKVPTDTQYF. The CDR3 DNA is TGCACCAGCAGCCAAGGTTTTCGACTAGCGGGGGGGAAGGTTCCCACAGATACGCAGTATTTT.

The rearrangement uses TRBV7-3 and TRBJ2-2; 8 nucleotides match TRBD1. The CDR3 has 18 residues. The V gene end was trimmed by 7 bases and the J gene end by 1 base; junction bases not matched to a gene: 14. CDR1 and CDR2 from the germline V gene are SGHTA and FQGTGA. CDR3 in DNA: TGTGCCAGCAACAATAACCCCGGTGGACAGGGGAACACCGGGGAGCTGTTTTTT. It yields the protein CASNNNPGGQGNTGELFF.

The DNA for the CDR3 is TGTGCAAGTCGCTTCATGCAGACTAGCGGGAGTAGGCACGAGCAGTACTTC. Its protein is CASRFMQTSGSRHEQYF. The chain has TRBV12-2 and TRBJ2-7; the table's D call, TRBD2, has no DNA check behind it. TRBV12-2 is assigned pseudogene status. The CDR3 totals 17 residues.

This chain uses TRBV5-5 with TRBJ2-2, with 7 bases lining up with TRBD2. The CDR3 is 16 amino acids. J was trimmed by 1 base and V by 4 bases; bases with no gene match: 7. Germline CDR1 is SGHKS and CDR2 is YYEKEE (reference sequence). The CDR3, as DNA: TGTGCCAGCAGCCCCTCGGGGGGAATGAACACCGGGGAGCTGTTTTTT. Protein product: CASSPSGGMNTGELFF.